A single sample is the source of the 22 T cell receptor beta chains below, sequenced in a study of T cells after yellow fever vaccination. TCRdb re-called the 5' RACE reads with MiXCR, one entry per CDR3 protein. Seen here are fewer than 400,000 distinct CDR3 sequences, 6.2% observed once, and the top ten hold around 16%. This specimen consisted of PBMCs, obtained 5 days after the yellow fever booster vaccination. Every receptor here comes from a man younger than 45 who received the YFV17D yellow fever vaccine.

This clonotype turned up a few times. The V gene is TRBV19, the J gene TRBJ1-2, with D perhaps TRBD1 (6 bases). The germline gives CDR1 LNHDA, CDR2 SQIVND (reference sequence). Trimming left V 8 bases short and J 2 bases short, with 15 bases between. There are 14 residues in the CDR3. The DNA for the CDR3 is TGTGCCAGTGCAACAGGGTTTCAGAACTATGGCTACACCTTC. The encoded protein is CASATGFQNYGYTF.

This clonotype was found many times. The chain joins TRBV20-1 to TRBJ2-7; the D gene is possibly TRBD2 (6 bases). The V gene lost 1 base and the J gene lost 5 bases, with 21 bases spanning the gap. The CDR3 loop spans 16 amino acids. Germline V gene sequence: CDR1 DFQATT, CDR2 SNEGSKA (reference sequence). The CDR3 bases are TGCAGTGCTAGAGGCGGGATCGGAGGGTCGGGGAACGAGCAGTACTTC. This translates into CSARGGIGGSGNEQYF.

V is TRBV7-2 and J is TRBJ1-1; no reliable D call. Deletions cut 6 bases from V and 0 bases from J, with 8 bases between. This CDR3 spans 13 amino acids. The germline V gene encodes CDR1 SGHTA and CDR2 FQGNSA. The CDR3 DNA sequence: TGTGCCAGCAGTCGGGAACTGAACACTGAAGCTTTCTTT. This translates into CASSRELNTEAFF.

CDR3 protein: CATSDLVRECGIQYF. The DNA for the CDR3 is TGTGCCACCAGTGATTTGGTGCGGGAGTGTGGCATTCAGTACTTC. V usage is TRBV24-1 and J usage is TRBJ2-4; 7 bases fit TRBD2. In germline, CDR1 is KGHDR, CDR2 SFDVKD. Trimming at V came to 0 bases and at J to 9 bases, leaving 7 bases not matched to a gene. CDR3 length: 15 amino acids.

This clonotype was counted between two and nine times. This chain uses TRBV6-2 or TRBV6-3 with TRBJ2-7, with TRBD2 matching 7 bases. V was pared by 8 bases and J by 5 bases, with 6 bases of the junction left unmatched. This CDR3 contains 12 residues. CDR1 is MNHEY, CDR2 SVGEGT, per germline. The CDR3 bases are TGTGCCAGCGAGTTCGGGGGGAACGAGCAGTACTTC. Amino acids: CASEFGGNEQYF.

This chain connects TRBV5-4 to TRBJ2-1, with TRBD1 matching 7 bases. CDR3 length: 16 amino acids. Germline loops: CDR1 SGHNT, CDR2 YYREEE (reference sequence). J lost 1 base, V lost 5 bases, and 9 bases had no gene match. The CDR3 loop is CASSFSDRRSYNEQFF. CDR3 sequence (DNA): TGTGCCAGCAGTTTTTCGGACAGGAGGTCCTACAATGAGCAGTTCTTC.

The table lists this clonotype with a few counts. The chain combines TRBV5-1 with TRBJ2-5; no clear D gene. V was cut by 1 base and J by 1 base, with 8 bases left in between. The CDR3 is 14 amino acids. Germline CDR1 is SGHRS and CDR2 is YFSETQ. The CDR3, as DNA: TGCGCCAGCAGCTTGACGGACCCCCAAGAGACCCAGTACTTC. Translation: CASSLTDPQETQYF.

The rearrangement joins TRBV18 to TRBJ2-5; a weak D match, TRBD2 (5 bases). Germline V CDR1 and CDR2: KGHSH, LQKENI. Trimming removed 9 bases from V and 3 bases from J, with 14 bases in between. The CDR3 consists of 13 residues. The CDR3 loop is CASATRVKETQYF. The CDR3 coding sequence is TGTGCCAGTGCCACGCGGGTAAAAGAGACCCAGTACTTC.

This clonotype came up a few times. This chain joins TRBV5-1 and TRBJ2-7, with D maybe TRBD1 (6 bases). V lost 4 bases and J lost 1, with 12 bases in between. The CDR3 runs to 14 residues. From germline, CDR1 is SGHRS and CDR2 YFSETQ. CDR3 sequence: CASSLGTPSYEQYF. CDR3 in DNA: TGCGCCAGCAGCCTAGGGACACCTTCCTACGAGCAGTACTTC.

The chain employs TRBV20-1 and TRBJ2-2; TRBD2 matches at 8 bases. Germline V gives CDR1 DFQATT, CDR2 SNEGSKA (reference sequence). The CDR3 has 15 amino acids. The ends lost 4 bases at V and 1 base at J; junction bases unmatched: 5. CDR3 nucleotides: TGCAGTGCTAACATAGCGGGAAAGAACACCGGGGAGCTGTTTTTT. It translates to CSANIAGKNTGELFF.

This chain connects TRBV28 to TRBJ2-7; TRBD2 agrees at 7 bases. The germline gives CDR1 MDHEN, CDR2 SYDVKM. V lost 3 bases and J lost 1; bases outside the gene matches: 6. There are 15 residues in the CDR3. CDR3 protein: CASSFEVGRSYEQYF. The CDR3 coding sequence is TGTGCCAGCAGTTTTGAGGTCGGGAGGTCCTACGAGCAGTACTTC.

This clonotype was seen only a few times. The chain has TRBV20-1 and TRBJ2-7, with 7 bases lining up with TRBD1. Germline CDR1 DFQATT, CDR2 SNEGSKA (reference sequence). This CDR3 is 14 amino acids long. The trim removed 6 bases at V and 1 base at J, leaving 9 bases unmatched. The CDR3, as DNA: TGCAGTGCGAAACAGGGGTCGGGATCCTACGAGCAGTACTTC. Amino acids: CSAKQGSGSYEQYF.

This clonotype has ten or more counts. This chain uses TRBV5-6 with TRBJ2-1, with D possibly being TRBD2 (6 bases). Germline lookup yields CDR1 SGHDT and CDR2 YYEEEE. Deletions cut 4 bases from V and 2 bases from J, with 16 bases between. This CDR3 has 16 residues. The CDR3 DNA follows: TGTGCCAGCAGCCCTGACCCGCGCGGGGCCTACAATGAGCAGTTCTTC. It codes for CASSPDPRGAYNEQFF.

This clonotype was found many times. The chain couples TRBV18 to TRBJ2-3, with TRBD2 matching over 12 bases. This CDR3 region has 16 residues. CDR1 is KGHSH, CDR2 LQKENI, per germline. Trimming removed 1 base from V and 4 bases from J; junction bases left unmatched: 3. CDR3 DNA sequence: TGTGCCAGCTCACCACGACTAGCGGGAGTCGCAGATACGCAGTATTTT. Translated: CASSPRLAGVADTQYF.

This clonotype has a count of ten or more. This chain links TRBV5-1 with TRBJ2-7; no clear D. Germline CDR1 and CDR2: SGHRS and YFSETQ. V was trimmed by 2 bases and J by 3 bases, leaving 12 bases between them. The CDR3 length is 14 residues. The CDR3 nucleotides are TGCGCCAGCAGCTTTAGCAGGACCAACTACGAGCAGTACTTC. This sequence encodes CASSFSRTNYEQYF.

There are a few counts of this clonotype. This sequence joins TRBV7-2 and TRBJ2-7, with 14 bases matching TRBD2. The length of the CDR3 is 14 residues. The germline V gene has CDR1 SGHTA and CDR2 FQGNSA. V gave up 5 bases and J gave up 9 bases; unmatched junction bases: 6. CDR3 sequence reads: CASSLGLAGGLQYF. The CDR3 DNA is TGTGCCAGCAGCCTAGGACTAGCGGGAGGATTGCAGTACTTC.

The CDR3 DNA reads as TGTGCCAGTTCGGAGGCTAAAGATACGCAGTATTTT. This encodes CASSEAKDTQYF. V usage is TRBV19 and J usage is TRBJ2-3; D possibly corresponds to TRBD2 (5 bases). CDR3 length equals 12 residues. The germline V and J ends were trimmed by 8 bases and 5 bases, with 11 bases remaining between them. CDR1 and CDR2 (germline): LNHDA, SQIVND (reference sequence).

This clonotype was picked up many times. The genes are TRBV20-1 and TRBJ2-7; D unresolved. V was trimmed by 1 base and J by 3 bases, leaving 4 bases between them. The germline gives CDR1 DFQATT, CDR2 SNEGSKA (reference sequence). The CDR3 is 11 amino acids. The CDR3: CSARVYYEQYF. The CDR3 DNA is TGCAGTGCTAGAGTTTACTACGAGCAGTACTTC.

This clonotype was detected ten times or more. The chain carries TRBV12-3 or TRBV12-4 and TRBJ1-5, with D uncertain. The CDR3 runs 16 residues. V was pared by 3 bases and J by 11 bases, with 23 bases between. The CDR3 DNA reads as TGTGCCAGCAGTTTTAGCCAAGGCCCCTGGATTATGGCCCAGCATTTT. Encoded protein: CASSFSQGPWIMAQHF.

Ten or more counts support this clonotype. This chain joins TRBV7-6 and TRBJ2-7, with TRBD2 matching over 7 bases. Germline CDR1 and CDR2: SGHVS and FNYEAQ. The CDR3 sequence is 15 residues long. V shed 1 base, J shed 1 base, and the junction held 4 bases outside the gene matches. The CDR3 DNA follows: TGTGCCAGCAGCTTAGTGGGGGAGGGATCCTACGAGCAGTACTTC. Protein: CASSLVGEGSYEQYF.

The V gene is TRBV7-8, the J gene TRBJ2-1; maybe TRBD1 (5 bases). V shed 5 bases and J shed 4 bases, with 18 bases lying between them. The CDR3 is 16 residues long. Germline CDR1 SGHVS, CDR2 FQNEAQ. CDR3 region: CASSVSRVTPYNEQFF. The CDR3 bases are TGTGCCAGCAGCGTTTCCAGGGTTACCCCGTACAATGAGCAGTTCTTC.

This chain links TRBV7-9 with TRBJ2-7, with TRBD1 matching over 9 bases. CDR3 size: 14 residues. The J segment lost 0 bases and the V segment lost 5 bases, leaving 2 bases of the junction unmatched. Germline V gene data show CDR1 as SEHNR and CDR2 as FQNEAQ (reference sequence). The CDR3 sequence is CASSHRGHSYEQYF. CDR3 coding DNA: TGTGCCAGCAGCCACAGGGGGCACTCCTACGAGCAGTACTTC.